These T cell receptor beta chains were read from a single sample in a study of response to subunit inactivated influenza vaccine. TCRdb reanalysed the RT-PCR reads using MiXCR and keeps one entry per CDR3 protein. The sample shows hundreds of thousands of distinct CDR3 sequences, 11% of them seen only once. Separately, the same data were catalogued under a study of T cells expressing NK-cell markers.

The source material was PBMCs from blood, sampled on the day of vaccination. All receptors derive from a man aged 45-65 years who received an inactivated influenza vaccine. The CDR3 runs from the conserved cysteine through the conserved F or W. The D gene is left open where the match is weak. Where a row states a size, it is once, few, many or the class of an expanded clone; other rows omit it.

>.|.|TRBV10-3|TRBJ2-5
CAISENSQETQYF
TGTGCCATCAGTGAAAACTCCCAAGAGACCCAGTACTTC
>.|.|TRBV15|TRBJ2-5
CATSRDPGQRLGTQYF
TGTGCCACCAGCAGAGACCCGGGCCAACGACTAGGGACCCAGTACTTC
>.|.|TRBV6-2/TRBV6-3|TRBJ2-6
CASRHNEWGSGANVLTF
TGTGCCAGCAGACACAATGAGTGGGGCTCTGGGGCCAACGTCCTGACTTTC
>.|.|TRBV7-9|TRBJ2-2
CASSSHRNGELFF
TGTGCCAGCAGCTCCCATCGGAACGGGGAGCTGTTTTTT
>.|.|TRBV30|TRBJ2-7
CAWSVHPLGSYEQYF
TGTGCCTGGAGTGTACATCCCCTCGGATCCTACGAGCAGTACTTC
>.|.|TRBV4-1|TRBJ2-5
CASSQGDSPWGVETQYF
TGCGCCAGCAGCCAAGGCGACAGTCCGTGGGGTGTTGAGACCCAGTACTTC
>.|.|TRBV20-1|TRBJ2-5
CSARPDSFGTQYF
TGCAGTGCTAGACCTGACAGCTTCGGGACCCAGTACTTC
>.|.|TRBV29-1|TRBJ2-2
CSVKGQQGTGELFF
TGCAGCGTCAAGGGGCAGCAGGGGACCGGGGAGCTGTTTTTT
>TRBD2|few|TRBV5-5|TRBJ2-1
CASSFRGAGGRNEQFF
TGTGCCAGCAGCTTCCGCGGGGCGGGAGGGCGAAATGAGCAGTTCTTC
>.|.|TRBV5-6|TRBJ1-1
CASSLGLLGTEAFF
TGTGCCAGCAGCTTGGGACTTTTGGGCACTGAAGCTTTCTTT
>TRBD2|.|TRBV28|TRBJ2-5
CASSLLAVEQETQYF
TGTGCCAGCAGTTTACTAGCGGTCGAACAAGAGACCCAGTACTTC
>TRBD2|few|TRBV11-1|TRBJ2-3
CASRLAGGPLDTQYF
TGTGCCAGCAGATTAGCGGGAGGGCCTTTGGATACGCAGTATTTT
>TRBD1|few|TRBV29-1|TRBJ2-7
CSARGTGTSEQYF
TGCAGCGCGAGGGGGACAGGGACGTCCGAGCAGTACTTC
>TRBD1|.|TRBV28|TRBJ2-1
CASRTGQTYNEQFF
TGTGCCAGCAGAACGGGACAGACCTACAATGAGCAGTTCTTC
>TRBD1|few|TRBV12-3/TRBV12-4|TRBJ2-5
CASKGGETQYF
TGTGCCAGCAAAGGGGGCGAGACCCAGTACTTC